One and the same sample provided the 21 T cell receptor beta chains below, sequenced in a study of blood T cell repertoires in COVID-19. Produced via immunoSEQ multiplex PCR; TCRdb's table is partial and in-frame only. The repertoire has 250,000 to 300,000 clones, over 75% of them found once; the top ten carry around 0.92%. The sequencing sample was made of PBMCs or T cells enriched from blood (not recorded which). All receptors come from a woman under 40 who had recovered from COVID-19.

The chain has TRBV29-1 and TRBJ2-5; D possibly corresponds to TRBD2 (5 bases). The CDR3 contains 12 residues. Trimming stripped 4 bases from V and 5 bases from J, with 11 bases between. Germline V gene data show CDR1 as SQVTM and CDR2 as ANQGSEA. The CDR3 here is CSVAFPGETQYF. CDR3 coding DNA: TGCAGCGTTGCCTTCCCGGGGGAGACCCAGTACTTC.

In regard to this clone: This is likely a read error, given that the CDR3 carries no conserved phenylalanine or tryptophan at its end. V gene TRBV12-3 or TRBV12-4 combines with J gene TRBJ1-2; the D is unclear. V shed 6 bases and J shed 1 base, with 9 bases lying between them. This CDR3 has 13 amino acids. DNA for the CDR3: TGTGCCAGCAGCTCGACTGGTAACTATGGCTACACCCTC. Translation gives CASSSTGNYGYTL.

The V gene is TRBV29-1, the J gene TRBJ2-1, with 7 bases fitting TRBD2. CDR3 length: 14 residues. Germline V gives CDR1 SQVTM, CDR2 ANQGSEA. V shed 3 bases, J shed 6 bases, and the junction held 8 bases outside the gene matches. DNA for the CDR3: TGCAGCGTTGATTCCCGCGGGAGTCGCAATGAGCAGTTCTTC. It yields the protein CSVDSRGSRNEQFF.

The CDR3 here is CASRAVGRGSEAFF. Written as DNA, the CDR3 is TGTGCCAGCAGGGCTGTGGGGCGAGGAAGTGAAGCTTTCTTT. This rearrangement joins TRBV6-5 to TRBJ1-1; the D gene is possibly TRBD1 (5 bases). The V and J ends lost 6 bases and 7 bases respectively, with 18 bases between them. Germline V gene sequence: CDR1 MNHEY, CDR2 SVGAGI. The CDR3 sequence is 14 residues long.

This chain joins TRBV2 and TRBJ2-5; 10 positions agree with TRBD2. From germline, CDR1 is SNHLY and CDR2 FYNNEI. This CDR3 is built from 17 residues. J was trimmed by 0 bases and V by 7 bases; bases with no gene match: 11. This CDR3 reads CASTGERGGFYQETQYF. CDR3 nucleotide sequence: TGTGCCAGCACCGGGGAGCGGGGGGGATTTTACCAAGAGACCCAGTACTTC.

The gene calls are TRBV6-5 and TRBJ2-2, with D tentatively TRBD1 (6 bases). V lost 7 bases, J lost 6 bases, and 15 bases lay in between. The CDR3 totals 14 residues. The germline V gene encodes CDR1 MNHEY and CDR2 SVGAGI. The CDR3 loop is CASTQGFGAGELFF. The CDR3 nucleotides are TGTGCCAGCACCCAGGGGTTTGGCGCCGGGGAGCTGTTTTTT.

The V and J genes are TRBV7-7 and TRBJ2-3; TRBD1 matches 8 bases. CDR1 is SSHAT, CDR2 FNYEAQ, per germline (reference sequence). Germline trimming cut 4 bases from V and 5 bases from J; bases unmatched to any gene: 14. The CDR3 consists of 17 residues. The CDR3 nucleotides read TGTGCCAGCAGCTACCGACCCCGGGGGACAGGTGGAGATACGCAGTATTTT. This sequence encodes CASSYRPRGTGGDTQYF.

CDR3 sequence reads: CASSPPNYGYTF. For the CDR3, the DNA is TGTGCCAGCAGTCCTCCTAACTATGGCTACACCTTC. J is TRBJ1-2 and V is TRBV28, with unresolved D. V lost 5 bases to trimming and J lost 0 bases, with 4 bases between them. The CDR3 contains 12 residues. Germline lookup yields CDR1 MDHEN and CDR2 SYDVKM.

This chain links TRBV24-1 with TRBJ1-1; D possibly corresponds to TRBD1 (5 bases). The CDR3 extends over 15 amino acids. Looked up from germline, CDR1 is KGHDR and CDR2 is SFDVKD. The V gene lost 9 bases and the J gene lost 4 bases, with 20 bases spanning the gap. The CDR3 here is CATRGTLGGGTEAFF. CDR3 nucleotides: TGTGCCACCCGAGGGACCCTGGGCGGGGGCACTGAAGCTTTCTTT.

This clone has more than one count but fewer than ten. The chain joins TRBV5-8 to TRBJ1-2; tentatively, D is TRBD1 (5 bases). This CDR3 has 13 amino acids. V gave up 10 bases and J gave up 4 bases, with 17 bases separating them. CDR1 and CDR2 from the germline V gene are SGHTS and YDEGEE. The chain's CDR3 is CASIPRQSYGYTF. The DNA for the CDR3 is TGTGCCTCCATTCCGCGACAGTCCTATGGCTACACCTTC.

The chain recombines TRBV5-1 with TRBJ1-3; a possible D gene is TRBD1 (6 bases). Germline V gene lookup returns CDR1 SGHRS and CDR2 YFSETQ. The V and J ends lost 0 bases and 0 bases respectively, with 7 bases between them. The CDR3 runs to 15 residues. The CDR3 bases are TGCGCCAGCAGCTTGGCGACAGGCTCTGGAAACACCATATATTTT. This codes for CASSLATGSGNTIYF.

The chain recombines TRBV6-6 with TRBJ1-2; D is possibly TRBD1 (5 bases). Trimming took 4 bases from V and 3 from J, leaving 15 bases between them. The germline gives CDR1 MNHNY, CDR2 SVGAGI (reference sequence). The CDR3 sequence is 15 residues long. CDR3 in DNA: TGTGCCAGCAGTTCCCCGGGGGGGGATCACTATGGCTACACCTTC. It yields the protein CASSSPGGDHYGYTF.

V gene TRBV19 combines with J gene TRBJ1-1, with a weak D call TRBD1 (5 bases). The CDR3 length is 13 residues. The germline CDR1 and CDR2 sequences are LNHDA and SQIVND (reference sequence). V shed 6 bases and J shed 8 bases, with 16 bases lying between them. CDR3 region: CASRNLNGGEAFF. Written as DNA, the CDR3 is TGTGCCAGTAGGAACCTAAACGGGGGAGAAGCTTTCTTT.

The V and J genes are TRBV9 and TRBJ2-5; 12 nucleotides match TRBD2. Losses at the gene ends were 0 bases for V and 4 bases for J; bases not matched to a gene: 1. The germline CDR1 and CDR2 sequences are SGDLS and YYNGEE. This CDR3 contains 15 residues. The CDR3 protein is CASSVGTSGVETQYF. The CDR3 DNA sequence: TGTGCCAGCAGCGTAGGGACTAGCGGGGTAGAGACCCAGTACTTC.

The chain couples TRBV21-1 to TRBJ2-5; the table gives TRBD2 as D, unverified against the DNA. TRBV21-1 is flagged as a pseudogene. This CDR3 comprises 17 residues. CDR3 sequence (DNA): TGTGCCAGCAGCTCGCGGACTAGCGGGGGGGCCGGGGAGACCCAGTACTTC. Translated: CASSSRTSGGAGETQYF.

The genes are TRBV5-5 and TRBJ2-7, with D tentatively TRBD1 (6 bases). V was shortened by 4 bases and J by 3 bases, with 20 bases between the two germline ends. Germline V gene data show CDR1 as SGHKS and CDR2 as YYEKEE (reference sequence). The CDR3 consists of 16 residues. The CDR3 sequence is CASSPRAFPRGYEQYF. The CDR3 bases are TGTGCCAGCAGCCCCCGGGCCTTCCCCAGGGGCTACGAGCAGTACTTC.

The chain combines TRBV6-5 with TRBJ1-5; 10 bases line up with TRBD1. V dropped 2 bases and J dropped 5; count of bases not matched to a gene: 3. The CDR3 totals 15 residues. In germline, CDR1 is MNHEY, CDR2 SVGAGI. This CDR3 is CASSYRGTGDQPQHF. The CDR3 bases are TGTGCCAGCAGTTACCGAGGGACAGGGGATCAGCCCCAGCATTTT.

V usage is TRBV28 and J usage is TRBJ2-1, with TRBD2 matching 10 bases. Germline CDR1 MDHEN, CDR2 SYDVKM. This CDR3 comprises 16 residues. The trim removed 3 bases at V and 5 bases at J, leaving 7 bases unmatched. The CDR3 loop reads CASSLLYLAGDNEQFF. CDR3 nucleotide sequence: TGTGCCAGCAGTTTGCTATACCTAGCGGGAGACAATGAGCAGTTCTTC.

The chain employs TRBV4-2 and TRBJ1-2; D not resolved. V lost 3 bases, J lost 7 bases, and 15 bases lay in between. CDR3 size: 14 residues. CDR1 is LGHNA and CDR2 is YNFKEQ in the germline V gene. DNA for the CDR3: TGTGCCAGCAGCCATGATAGATACGAGGGTGGCTACACCTTC. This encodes CASSHDRYEGGYTF.

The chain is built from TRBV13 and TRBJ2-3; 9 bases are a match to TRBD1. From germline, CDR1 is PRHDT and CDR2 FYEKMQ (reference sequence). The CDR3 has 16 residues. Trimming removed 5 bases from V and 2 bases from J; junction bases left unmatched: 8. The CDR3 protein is CASSPYRGRVTDTQYF. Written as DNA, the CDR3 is TGTGCCAGCAGCCCCTACAGGGGGCGCGTCACAGATACGCAGTATTTT. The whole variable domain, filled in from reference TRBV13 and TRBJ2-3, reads AAGVIQSPRHLIKEKRETATLKCYPIPRHDTVYWYQQGPGQDPQFLISFYEKMQSDKGSIPDRFSAQQFSDYHSELNMSSLELGDSALYFCASSPYRGRVTDTQYFGPGTRLTVL.

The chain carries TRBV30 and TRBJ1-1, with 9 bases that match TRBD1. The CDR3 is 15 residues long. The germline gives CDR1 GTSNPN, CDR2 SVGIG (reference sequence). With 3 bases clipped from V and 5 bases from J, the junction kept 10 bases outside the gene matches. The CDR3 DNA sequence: TGTGCCTGGAGCGCCCCCGGGACAGGGTTGACTGAAGCTTTCTTT. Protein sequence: CAWSAPGTGLTEAFF.